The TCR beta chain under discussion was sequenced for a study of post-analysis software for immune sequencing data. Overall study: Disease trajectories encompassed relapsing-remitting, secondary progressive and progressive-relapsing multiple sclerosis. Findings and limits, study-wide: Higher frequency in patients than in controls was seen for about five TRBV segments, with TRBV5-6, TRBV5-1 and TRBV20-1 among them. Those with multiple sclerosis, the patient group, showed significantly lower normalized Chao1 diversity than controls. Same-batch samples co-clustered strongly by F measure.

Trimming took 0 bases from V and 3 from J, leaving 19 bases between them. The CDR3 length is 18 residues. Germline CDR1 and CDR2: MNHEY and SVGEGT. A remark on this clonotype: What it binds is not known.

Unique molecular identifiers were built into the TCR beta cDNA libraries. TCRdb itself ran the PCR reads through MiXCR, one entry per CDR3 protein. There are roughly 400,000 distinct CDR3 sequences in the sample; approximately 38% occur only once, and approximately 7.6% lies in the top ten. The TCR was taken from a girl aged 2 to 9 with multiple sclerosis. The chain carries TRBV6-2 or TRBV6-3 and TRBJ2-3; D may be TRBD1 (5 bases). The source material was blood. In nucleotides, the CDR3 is TGTGCCAGCAGTTACTCGACCCAGAAGGGGTTACCGACAGATACGCAGTATTTT. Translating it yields CASSYSTQKGLPTDTQYF.